What follows describes a single TCR beta chain. Its matching antigen is unknown. The sample originates from a study of shared clonotypes between healthy human individuals. The study, taken as a whole, reports: Naive subsets tended to show greater estimated richness than memory subsets.

The CDR3 consists of 15 residues. V lost 2 bases and J lost 10; bases outside the gene matches: 6. Germline CDR1 SGHVS, CDR2 FQNEAQ. In the authors' methods: Without quality scores, immunoSEQ junctional reads could not be filtered like full-length reads. Assay used: immunoSEQ multiplex PCR; TCRdb lists only in-frame clones, some missing. The D gene and trimming were derived from the DNA, and the V and J assignments and clone size from that table. The repertoire holds over a million clones, with more than 60% as singletons. Input material: memory CD4+ T cells sorted from blood. The sample's subset: CD45RA-negative fraction. This chain joins TRBV7-8 and TRBJ2-1; the match to TRBD2 covers 12 bases. The sequence was obtained from a man aged 18-30 years in good health. The CDR3 loop reads CASSLRLAGDGEQFF. CDR3 nucleotides: TGTGCCAGCAGCTTACGACTAGCGGGGGATGGAGAGCAGTTCTTC.